This is a list of T cell receptor beta chains from one sample in a study of T cell repertoires in cytomegalovirus infection. From the reads, TCRdb called clonotypes with MiXCR, one entry per CDR3 protein. The sample records a few hundred thousand distinct CDR3 sequences, approximately 18% being singletons. Sequences were obtained from PBMCs. These TCRs come from a human donor in good health (CMV status not recorded). Some clones in this sample may be carry-over from other donors' samples. Each CDR3 is given with its conserved first and last residue. D genes are given only for firm matches. Rows give clone size only sometimes, using once, few, many, or a class for an expanded clone.

>TRBV7-6|TRBD2|-|TRBJ2-1
TGTGCCAGCAGCTTTACTAGCGGGAGAGGCCATGAGCAGTTCTTC
CASSFTSGRGHEQFF
>TRBV6-5|-|many|TRBJ2-1
TGTGCCAGCAGTTACTCTTGGGTACAATACAATGAGCAGTTCTTC
CASSYSWVQYNEQFF
>TRBV7-2|-|many|TRBJ2-1
TGTGCCAGCAGCTTAGGCGGAGGGAGTTACAATGAGCAGTTCTTC
CASSLGGGSYNEQFF
>TRBV29-1|TRBD1|-|TRBJ1-4
TGCAGCGCGACAGGGGTAACTAATGAAAAACTGTTTTTT
CSATGVTNEKLFF
>TRBV12-3/TRBV12-4|-|few|TRBJ1-2
TGTGCCAGCAGTTTTTCAGGGGACACCCTCTATGGCTACACCTTC
CASSFSGDTLYGYTF
>TRBV7-8|-|few|TRBJ2-1
TGTGCCAGCAGCACCTCCGGGAACCTAAAAATTGAGCAGTTCTTC
CASSTSGNLKIEQFF
>TRBV7-2|TRBD1|many|TRBJ1-4
TGTGCCAGCAGCCGGACAGGGGGTAGGGAAAAACTGTTTTTT
CASSRTGGREKLFF
>TRBV2|-|-|TRBJ1-2
TGTGCCAGCAGTCGCGAAATGGGCTACACCTTC
CASSREMGYTF
>TRBV20-1|TRBD2|-|TRBJ2-3
TGCAGTGCTAGAGGAGCGGGAGTGTTTTATACGCAGTATTTT
CSARGAGVFYTQYF
>TRBV7-2|TRBD1|many|TRBJ2-4
TGTGCCAGCAGCTTCTCCGGGACAGTACTAGCCAAAAACATTCAGTACTTC
CASSFSGTVLAKNIQYF
>TRBV6-1|TRBD2|-|TRBJ2-7
TGTGCCAGCAGTGAACTAGCGGTCTCCTACGAGCAGTACTTC
CASSELAVSYEQYF
>TRBV14|-|-|TRBJ1-5
TGTGCCAGCAGCCAAGCGGTAGCCTCGCCCCAGCATTTT
CASSQAVASPQHF
>TRBV4-2|TRBD2|-|TRBJ2-3
TGTGCCAGCAGCCAAGAGGCATACGGGGGGTTAGATACGCAGTATTTT
CASSQEAYGGLDTQYF